The 32 T cell receptor beta chains below come from one sample, sequenced in a study of identical twins. TCRdb analysed the 5' RACE reads with MiXCR anew, one entry per CDR3 protein. The sample has approximately 680,000 distinct CDR3 sequences, 7% to 7.5% seen once; the top ten hold over 1.5%. This sample also belongs to another study, concerning yellow fever vaccine responses in identical twins.

Sequenced: PBMCs. These receptors came from a woman aged 18-29 years in good health.

This clonotype was detected only once. The rearrangement joins TRBV5-1 to TRBJ2-5; 10 nucleotides agree with TRBD2. After removal of 4 bases from V and 1 base from J, the junction contained 10 bases not matched to a gene. Germline V gene data show CDR1 as SGHRS and CDR2 as YFSETQ. CDR3 size: 17 residues. In nucleotides, the CDR3 is TGCGCCAGCAGCCCGGGGGGCGGACTAGCGGTCCAAGAGACCCAGTACTTC. This gives the protein CASSPGGGLAVQETQYF.

The chain employs TRBV28 and TRBJ1-1; tentative D call: TRBD1 (6 bases). Germline loops: CDR1 MDHEN, CDR2 SYDVKM. This CDR3 spans 15 amino acids. The V end was cut by 9 bases, the J end by 5 bases, with 22 bases between. The CDR3 nucleotides are TGTGCCAGTTTACAGGGCCGTCTGGTTTTTACTGAAGCTTTCTTT. This gives the protein CASLQGRLVFTEAFF.

This chain uses TRBV9 with TRBJ1-1; no clear D. Trimming took off 3 bases at V and 3 bases at J, with 6 bases between the two ends. Germline CDR1 is SGDLS and CDR2 is YYNGEE. The CDR3 length is 12 residues. CDR3 in amino acids: CASSAPDTEAFF. The CDR3 DNA reads as TGTGCCAGCAGCGCCCCGGACACTGAAGCTTTCTTT.

This clonotype was picked up many times. The CDR3 loop reads CASSFRGVGYEQYF. DNA of the CDR3: TGTGCCAGCAGTTTCCGGGGTGTCGGCTACGAGCAGTACTTC. The V call is TRBV28, the J call TRBJ2-7; D is possibly TRBD2 (5 bases). CDR3 length: 14 residues. Germline CDR1 reads MDHEN; CDR2 reads SYDVKM. V lost 3 bases, J lost 3 bases, and 12 bases lay in between.

Only a few counts were recorded for this clonotype. The chain joins TRBV7-3 to TRBJ2-3; D is perhaps TRBD2 (6 bases). In germline, CDR1 is SGHTA, CDR2 FQGTGA. The CDR3 has 15 amino acids. V lost 3 bases and J 2 bases, leaving 12 bases between the germline ends. The CDR3 DNA reads as TGTGCCAGCAGCTTGTCGGGAGCCCCCACAGATACGCAGTATTTT. Translation gives CASSLSGAPTDTQYF.

The sample holds a few counts of this clonotype. The rearrangement links TRBV4-1 to TRBJ1-2, with 10 bases that match TRBD1. Trimming at V came to 6 bases and at J to 6 bases, leaving 10 bases not matched to a gene. The CDR3 runs to 15 residues. The germline V gene has CDR1 MGHRA and CDR2 YSYEKL. For the CDR3, the DNA is TGCGCCAGCAGATATTGGGACAGGGGATCGGATGGCTACACCTTC. This gives the protein CASRYWDRGSDGYTF.

This clonotype came up many times. The chain has TRBV15 and TRBJ2-2; no clear D. Trimming cost V 1 base and J 1 base, with 4 bases left between them. The CDR3 runs to 14 residues. Germline V gives CDR1 LNHNV, CDR2 YYDKDF (reference sequence). The CDR3, as DNA: TGTGCCACCAGCAGAGTACTGAACACCGGGGAGCTGTTTTTT. Amino acids: CATSRVLNTGELFF. The full variable domain, its missing parts supplied by reference TRBV15 and TRBJ2-2, is DAMVIQNPRYQVTQFGKPVTLSCSQTLNHNVMYWYQQKSSQAPKLLFHYYDKDFNNEADTPDNFQSRRPNTSFCFLDIRSPGLGDTAMYLCATSRVLNTGELFFGEGSRLTVL.

This clonotype was recorded at least ten times. The chain has TRBV29-1 and TRBJ1-3; D gene uncertain. The CDR3 sequence is 13 residues long. CDR1 and CDR2 (germline): SQVTM, ANQGSEA. The V gene lost 6 bases and the J gene lost 0 bases, with 9 bases spanning the gap. The CDR3: CSVIGYSGNTIYF. Here the CDR3 DNA reads TGCAGCGTAATCGGATACTCTGGAAACACCATATATTTT.

This clonotype was seen many times. This chain joins TRBV5-1 and TRBJ1-1, with D perhaps matching TRBD1 (5 bases). The CDR3 spans 13 residues. Germline V gene sequence: CDR1 SGHRS, CDR2 YFSETQ. Trimming left V 4 bases short and J 1 base short, with 8 bases between. In nucleotides, the CDR3 is TGCGCCAGCAGCACGACAGCGAACACTGAAGCTTTCTTT. The encoded protein is CASSTTANTEAFF.

The chain combines TRBV27 with TRBJ2-3; perhaps TRBD2 as D (6 bases). Trimming left V 4 bases short and J 6 bases short, with 23 bases between. The germline V gene encodes CDR1 MNHEY and CDR2 SMNVEV (reference sequence). This CDR3 has 17 residues. CDR3 loop: CASSSPQAVGAGDTQYF. Written as DNA, the CDR3 is TGTGCCAGCAGTTCACCCCAGGCCGTCGGGGCGGGGGATACGCAGTATTTT.

This clonotype has at least ten counts. This chain connects TRBV3-1 to TRBJ2-3; D unclear. This CDR3 region has 13 residues. The V end lost 4 bases, the J end lost 8 bases, and 13 bases lay between the germline ends. The germline gives CDR1 LGHDT, CDR2 YNNKEL (reference sequence). In DNA, the CDR3 is TGTGCCAGCAGCCGCCCTAGTTTTGGTACGCAGTATTTT. It yields the protein CASSRPSFGTQYF.

Ten or more counts support this clonotype. The V and J genes are TRBV5-1 and TRBJ2-3; the D is unclear. The V end was cut by 2 bases, the J end by 6 bases, with 16 bases between. The CDR3 extends over 15 amino acids. In germline, CDR1 is SGHRS, CDR2 YFSETQ. CDR3 protein: CASSFPLIPPDTQYF. CDR3 nucleotide sequence: TGCGCCAGCAGCTTCCCGCTCATCCCCCCGGATACGCAGTATTTT.

This clonotype was seen at least ten times. This chain uses TRBV9 with TRBJ1-1; 9 nucleotides match TRBD1. Trimming at V came to 4 bases and at J to 0 bases, leaving 10 bases not matched to a gene. Germline CDR1 SGDLS, CDR2 YYNGEE. This CDR3 has 17 residues. In nucleotides, the CDR3 is TGTGCCAGCAGCAGACTGCCGGGACAGGGTCTGAACACTGAAGCTTTCTTT. Encoded protein: CASSRLPGQGLNTEAFF.

V is TRBV20-1 and J is TRBJ2-5; D uncertain. CDR3 size: 13 residues. The germline gives CDR1 DFQATT, CDR2 SNEGSKA (reference sequence). Trimming removed 3 bases from V and 2 bases from J, with 10 bases in between. The CDR3 DNA reads TGCAGTGCTAGCACGACCTTTCAAGAGACCCAGTACTTC. Protein product: CSASTTFQETQYF.

This clonotype has ten or more counts. This sequence joins TRBV7-2 and TRBJ1-2; D gene ambiguous. This CDR3 spans 14 amino acids. Germline V gives CDR1 SGHTA, CDR2 FQGNSA. Trimming shortened V by 5 bases and J by 4 bases, and 14 bases separated the two germline ends. The DNA for the CDR3 is TGTGCCAGCAGCCCGAAAGGCCAGAGCTATGGCTACACCTTC. Amino acids: CASSPKGQSYGYTF.

This chain links TRBV7-6 with TRBJ1-1, with D unclear. CDR3 length: 15 amino acids. Germline CDR1 SGHVS, CDR2 FNYEAQ. Trimming removed 1 base from V and 1 base from J, with 10 bases in between. The CDR3 coding sequence is TGTGCCAGCAGCTTAGGGTCCGGGAAGAACACTGAAGCTTTCTTT. This gives the protein CASSLGSGKNTEAFF. The complete variable domain, with remaining parts taken from reference TRBV7-6 and TRBJ1-1, reads GAGVSQSPRYKVTKRGQDVALRCDPISGHVSLYWYRQALGQGPEFLTYFNYEAQQDKSGLPNDRFSAERPEGSISTLTIQRTEQRDSAMYRCASSLGSGKNTEAFFGQGTRLTVV.

This clonotype was seen repeatedly, ten times or more. The genes are TRBV20-1 and TRBJ1-2; no firm D call. The CDR3 totals 12 residues. Per the germline V gene, CDR1 is DFQATT and CDR2 is SNEGSKA (reference sequence). V shed 3 bases and J shed 0 bases, with 5 bases lying between them. This chain's CDR3 is CSASSPNYGYTF. In nucleotides, the CDR3 is TGCAGTGCTAGTTCCCCTAACTATGGCTACACCTTC.

This clonotype was recorded many times. V and J are TRBV29-1 and TRBJ2-5; D not resolved. Deletions cut 6 bases from V and 2 bases from J, with 13 bases between. Germline CDR1 reads SQVTM; CDR2 reads ANQGSEA. The CDR3 is made up of 13 amino acids. CDR3 DNA: TGCAGCGTAGACGGACGGCTGCAAGAGACCCAGTACTTC. Its translation: CSVDGRLQETQYF.

The chain combines TRBV29-1 with TRBJ2-7; 11 bases match TRBD1. The CDR3 extends over 15 amino acids. The germline gives CDR1 SQVTM, CDR2 ANQGSEA. Trimming took 6 bases from V and 5 from J; bases not matched to a gene: 12. CDR3 protein: CSVGTGGRILHEQYF. CDR3 bases: TGCAGCGTGGGGACAGGGGGTCGTATCCTTCACGAGCAGTACTTC.

This clonotype was seen many times. The chain is built from TRBV12-3 or TRBV12-4 and TRBJ1-3; TRBD1 might be the D (6 bases). CDR3 length equals 16 residues. Trimming removed 6 bases from V and 1 base from J, with 16 bases in between. The CDR3 DNA follows: TGTGCCAGCAGCCAATTTACAGGGCTTTCTGGAAACACCATATATTTT. Its protein is CASSQFTGLSGNTIYF.

This clonotype was detected only a few times. This chain joins TRBV6-1 and TRBJ2-1, with 14 bases fitting TRBD2. The germline V gene encodes CDR1 MNHNS and CDR2 SASEGT. The CDR3 is 14 amino acids. V gave up 10 bases and J gave up 4 bases; unmatched junction bases: 3. The CDR3 loop reads CAIGTSGGYNEQFF. Written as DNA, the CDR3 is TGTGCCATCGGGACTAGCGGGGGATACAATGAGCAGTTCTTC.

This clonotype was counted ten times or more. The V call is TRBV2, the J call TRBJ2-7; D is unclear. Germline assignment: CDR1 SNHLY and CDR2 FYNNEI. Trimming cost V 5 bases and J 4 bases, with 12 bases left between them. The CDR3 covers 13 residues. The CDR3 protein is CASSLQELYEQYV. The CDR3 DNA sequence: TGTGCCAGCAGTCTCCAAGAGCTATACGAGCAGTACGTC.

The V gene is TRBV4-1, the J gene TRBJ2-7; 14 positions agree with TRBD2. Germline CDR1 reads MGHRA; CDR2 reads YSYEKL. The length of the CDR3 is 15 residues. V shed 2 bases, J shed 7 bases, and the junction held 4 bases outside the gene matches. This chain's CDR3 is CASSQPTSGREEQYF. The DNA of the CDR3 is TGCGCCAGCAGCCAACCGACTAGCGGGAGGGAAGAGCAGTACTTC.

This clonotype was seen a handful of times. The V and J genes are TRBV12-3 or TRBV12-4 and TRBJ2-3; a weak D match, TRBD2 (5 bases). This CDR3 spans 15 amino acids. Trimming took 3 bases from V and 5 from J, leaving 15 bases between them. The CDR3 coding sequence is TGTGCCAGCAGTTTCCAGCGGCTTGTAGTAGATACGCAGTATTTT. Amino acid sequence: CASSFQRLVVDTQYF.

This chain joins TRBV7-8 and TRBJ2-1, with D unclear. The germline V and J ends were trimmed by 2 bases and 0 bases, with 11 bases remaining between them. The length of the CDR3 is 16 residues. Germline values: CDR1 SGHVS, CDR2 FQNEAQ. CDR3: CASSLLRGHSYNEQFF. Here the CDR3 DNA reads TGTGCCAGCAGCTTACTCCGAGGCCACTCCTACAATGAGCAGTTCTTC.

In its sample, this clonotype was seen a few times. The V gene is TRBV24-1, the J gene TRBJ2-1, with D hard to call. Trimming left V 3 bases short and J 6 bases short, with 5 bases between. The CDR3 consists of 12 residues. Germline CDR1 and CDR2: KGHDR and SFDVKD. In DNA, the CDR3 is TGTGCCACCAGTGATGGTACCAATGAGCAGTTCTTC. Its translation: CATSDGTNEQFF.

This clonotype was detected a few times. The chain uses TRBV6-1 and TRBJ1-6; TRBD1 is a possible D gene (6 bases). Per germline, CDR1 MNHNS and CDR2 SASEGT. With 7 bases removed from V and 5 bases from J, the gap between germline ends came to 12 bases. The CDR3 is 14 residues long. The CDR3 is CASTGGGHNSPLHF. CDR3 DNA: TGTGCCAGCACTGGGGGGGGGCATAATTCACCCCTCCACTTT.

This clonotype was counted many times. V and J are TRBV27 and TRBJ2-7; 11 nucleotides agree with TRBD2. The CDR3 is made up of 15 amino acids. Germline loops: CDR1 MNHEY, CDR2 SMNVEV (reference sequence). The ends lost 3 bases at V and 2 bases at J; junction bases unmatched: 3. DNA for the CDR3: TGTGCCAGCAGTTTCGGGACTAGCGGAACCTACGAGCAGTACTTC. Residues: CASSFGTSGTYEQYF.

This clonotype was seen a handful of times. The rearrangement joins TRBV12-3 or TRBV12-4 to TRBJ2-2, with 9 bases that match TRBD1. V lost 7 bases, J lost 2 bases, and 11 bases stayed unmatched. The CDR3 covers 17 residues. CDR3 sequence reads: CASTPLGTGKNTGELFF. The CDR3 region has the DNA TGTGCCAGCACTCCCCTTGGGACAGGGAAAAACACCGGGGAGCTGTTTTTT.

The chain links TRBV7-7 to TRBJ2-7; weak D call: TRBD1 (5 bases). V was cut by 2 bases and J by 6 bases, with 20 bases left in between. The CDR3 extends over 16 amino acids. The V gene's germline CDR1 is SSHAT and CDR2 FNYEAQ (reference sequence). The CDR3 DNA reads TGTGCCAGCAGCTTAAAGGTGGCAGGGATACTGAGCGAGCAGTACGTC. Its protein is CASSLKVAGILSEQYV.

In its sample, this clonotype was seen many times. The rearrangement joins TRBV9 to TRBJ1-4; possible D gene TRBD1, 5 bases. This CDR3 spans 16 amino acids. Germline values: CDR1 SGDLS, CDR2 YYNGEE. V lost 4 bases and J 2 bases, leaving 15 bases between the germline ends. The CDR3 bases are TGTGCCAGCAGCCCTCGGGGGTCAGGGACTAATGAAAAACTGTTTTTT. It translates to CASSPRGSGTNEKLFF.

This clonotype was seen ten or more times. The chain links TRBV7-8 to TRBJ1-2; TRBD1 might be the D (5 bases). Deletions cut 1 base from V and 5 bases from J, with 14 bases between. Germline CDR1 is SGHVS and CDR2 is FQNEAQ. This CDR3 spans 15 amino acids. Here the CDR3 DNA reads TGTGCCAGCAGCTTAGTACCTCAGGGCTGGTATGGCTACACCTTC. It encodes CASSLVPQGWYGYTF.